The rows below give T cell receptor beta chains drawn from one sample of a study of blood T cell repertoires in COVID-19. Only in-frame clones appear in the TCRdb table, and some are missing; sequencing was by immunoSEQ multiplex PCR. The sample lists 150,000 to 200,000 clones, roughly 84% occurring once. What was sequenced was PBMCs or T cells enriched from blood (not recorded which). The receptor set was obtained from a young woman who had been exposed to COVID-19. Both conserved end residues are part of each CDR3.

j_call	v_call	cdr3_length	cdr3_aa
TRBJ1-2	TRBV12-3/TRBV12-4	12	CASRLARTGYTF
TRBJ2-1	TRBV6-5	14	CASSYSESARGQFF
TRBJ2-4	TRBV18	16	CASSPLAGAAKNIQYF
TRBJ2-7	TRBV15	16	CATSRPLQGPYYEQYF
TRBJ2-7	TRBV30	12	CACTRDSYEQYF
TRBJ1-2	TRBV11-2	15	CASSRGSGGLFGYTF
TRBJ2-3	TRBV6-5	15	CASSYSNRVEDTQYF
TRBJ1-6	TRBV10-3	15	CATHLFGQGNSPLHF
TRBJ1-3	TRBV6-6	14	CASAWTGSVNTIYF
TRBJ1-6	TRBV3-1/TRBV3-2	17	CASSQMGRGFNNSPLHF
TRBJ1-1	TRBV7-3	15	CASSVDSSSITEAFF
TRBJ2-1	TRBV28	16	CASSLLTSGGYNEQFF
TRBJ2-3	TRBV7-6	12	CASSATSNTQYF
TRBJ1-2	TRBV5-5	17	CASSVGLQGVISRGYTF
TRBJ2-4	TRBV29-1	16	CSVEAGTGFPKNIQYF
TRBJ1-5	TRBV4-1	14	CASSPSAGREPQHF
TRBJ2-1	TRBV15	16	CATSTGQGESGNEQFF
TRBJ1-6	TRBV2	14	CASSDRGAWSPLHF
TRBJ2-5	TRBV7-9	16	CASSLARDRGQETQYF
TRBJ2-2	TRBV10-3	14	CAILRDRGTGELFF
TRBJ1-2	TRBV5-5	15	CASSLDSGVNYGYTF
TRBJ1-2	TRBV2	13	CASREGLDYGYTF
TRBJ1-1	TRBV12-3/TRBV12-4	12	CASRRRNTEAFF
TRBJ1-4	TRBV7-8	13	CASSSATNEKLFF
TRBJ2-3	TRBV18	16	CASSPKSGGSTDTQYF
TRBJ1-1	TRBV7-9	15	CASSPPTGMGTEAFF
TRBJ1-2	TRBV6-5	15	CASSLNGQGNYGYTF
TRBJ1-2	TRBV6-5	13	CASSYSGRNGYTF
TRBJ1-4	TRBV7-2	16	CASSWGTGYTNEKLFF
TRBJ2-3	TRBV9	14	CASSDSGPTDTQYF
TRBJ1-4	TRBV10-3	13	CAIGAGPGEKLFF
TRBJ2-4	TRBV25-1	13	CASSIQGSNIQYF
TRBJ2-5	TRBV2	15	CASQTLAVRTKTQYF
TRBJ2-7	TRBV4-3	14	CASSPGTESYEQYF
TRBJ1-2	TRBV5-1	15	CASSLDRGRHYGYTF
TRBJ1-1	TRBV3-1/TRBV3-2	11	CASSHSTEAFF
TRBJ2-5	TRBV27	15	CASSMTGARRETQYF
TRBJ1-1	TRBV4-1	14	CASSEARGNTEAFF
TRBJ1-3	TRBV4-3	15	CASSQGPSSGNTIYF
TRBJ2-2	TRBV5-6	15	CASSLPAGRGGELFF
TRBJ2-1	TRBV29-1	13	CSVDGTVYNEQFF
TRBJ2-3	TRBV9	16	CASSVDLQGGTDTQYF
TRBJ2-1	TRBV7-3	15	CASSFRQGGYNEQFF
TRBJ1-1	TRBV6-5	13	CASSYGEGTEAFF
TRBJ1-2	TRBV9	15	CASSVGQAPNYGYTF
TRBJ2-7	TRBV10-3	11	CAISDTYEQYF
TRBJ2-1	TRBV7-2	14	CASSLVVTNNEQFF
TRBJ2-7	TRBV4-2	16	CASSPRLAGASLEQYF